The rows below give T cell receptor beta chains drawn from one sample of a study of blood T cell repertoires in COVID-19. The method was immunoSEQ multiplex PCR; TCRdb's version includes in-frame clones alone and lacks a portion of them. The sample includes around 130,000 clones, about 83% of them seen just once. Sequenced input: peripheral blood. All receptors derive from a human donor in a cohort sampled during active COVID-19. Each CDR3 is given with its conserved first and last residue. A D gene is named only where the DNA matches it firmly. The size entry is marked missing in some rows and otherwise reads once, few, many or a size class.

TRBJ2-3	NA	14	TRBV11-2	NA	TGTGCCAGCAGCTTACAGATGAGCACAGATACGCAGTATTTT	CASSLQMSTDTQYF
TRBJ2-1	NA	11	TRBV11-2	NA	TGTGCCAGCAGCTCAAGAGGGGAGCAGTTCTTC	CASSSRGEQFF
TRBJ2-3	NA	14	TRBV5-1	TRBD2	TGCGCCAGCATTGAAACGGGGGGAGCAAATACGCAGTATTTT	CASIETGGANTQYF
TRBJ1-2	NA	15	TRBV5-1	NA	TGCGCCAGCAGCTCCTCAGGGGTTTTTGGGTATGGCTACACCTTC	CASSSSGVFGYGYTF
TRBJ2-2	NA	15	TRBV6-2/TRBV6-3	TRBD2	TGTGCCAGCAGCCGGACTAGCGGGGACACCGGGGAGCTGTTTTTT	CASSRTSGDTGELFF
TRBJ2-1	NA	13	TRBV6-1	TRBD2	TGTGCCAGCAGTTCCGGACTAGCGGGGGGAGGGTTCTTC	CASSSGLAGGGFF
TRBJ1-2	NA	11	TRBV29-1	TRBD1	TGCAGCGACGGACAGGGGGATGGCTACACCTTC	CSDGQGDGYTF
TRBJ1-3	NA	15	TRBV28	NA	TGTGCCAGCAGCCCAGACATGAGCTCTGGAAACACCATATATTTT	CASSPDMSSGNTIYF
TRBJ1-1	NA	15	TRBV6-5	NA	TGTGCCAGCAGTTACTCTGCAGGGGCCTCGTGGGGGGCTTTCTTT	CASSYSAGASWGAFF
TRBJ2-1	NA	15	TRBV6-5	TRBD1	TGTGCCAGCAGTTCCGCCGGGACAGGGGACTATGAGCAGTTCTTC	CASSSAGTGDYEQFF
TRBJ1-4	once	14	TRBV7-2	NA	TGTGCCAGCAGCAAGGGGTTGACTAATGAAAAACTGTTTTTT	CASSKGLTNEKLFF
TRBJ2-5	NA	12	TRBV7-9	NA	TGTGCCAGCAGCTTAGAGGAGGAGACCCAGTACTTC	CASSLEEETQYF
TRBJ2-3	NA	15	TRBV29-1	NA	TGCAGCGCCCCGCTTGGGTCCGCGGGGCAAGATACGCAGTATTTT	CSAPLGSAGQDTQYF
TRBJ2-7	NA	15	TRBV5-5	TRBD1	TGTGCCAGCAGCATAGGACAGGGAAGTAGCTACGAGCAGTACTTC	CASSIGQGSSYEQYF
TRBJ2-2	NA	13	TRBV5-4	NA	TGTGCCAGCAGCTTCTTGACTCCCGGGGAGCTGTTTTTT	CASSFLTPGELFF
TRBJ1-2	NA	13	TRBV7-6	NA	TGTGCCAGCAGCCCTTCTACTAACTATGGCTACACCTTC	CASSPSTNYGYTF
TRBJ2-5	NA	16	TRBV5-6	TRBD2	TGTGCCAGCAGCTTGGACCGCGGGGGGGCCTGGGAGACCCAGTACTTC	CASSLDRGGAWETQYF
TRBJ2-1	NA	17	TRBV7-3	TRBD2	TGTGCCAGCAGCTTAATCCGGACTAGCGGGGGGGTCAATGAGCAGTTCTTC	CASSLIRTSGGVNEQFF
TRBJ1-6	few	16	TRBV5-1	TRBD1	TGCGCCAGCAGCTTGCAGGGGGACCTCTATAATTCACCCCTCCACTTT	CASSLQGDLYNSPLHF
TRBJ1-1	NA	13	TRBV7-2	NA	TGTGCCAGCAGCTTGACAGGGAACACTGAAGCTTTCTTT	CASSLTGNTEAFF
TRBJ2-6	NA	17	TRBV18	TRBD1	TGTGCCAGCCGACCGGGACAGGGGATCTCTGGGGCCAACGTCCTGACTTTC	CASRPGQGISGANVLTF
TRBJ2-7	NA	14	TRBV6-6	TRBD2	TGTGCCAGCAGAGGCGGGGGGCCTGGCTACGAGCAGTACTTC	CASRGGGPGYEQYF